This TCR beta chain was sequenced for a study of cytomegalovirus exposure and HLA in healthy donors. About the study: Across 350 to 500 genotyped donors, more than 75% landed in the Caucasian-associated ancestry cluster.

Study findings and constraints: For TCR beta chains, V- and J-gene trimming was later linked to a missense DCLRE1C variant. In an earlier analysis, about 87% or about 30%: the productive usage of most TCR beta V segments. When the data were analyzed later, several of the most significant clusters appeared to be linked to common viral pathogens.

Germline loops: CDR1 MDHEN, CDR2 SYDVKM. This CDR3 region has 12 residues. Trimming took 3 bases from V and 6 from J, leaving 6 bases between them. Researchers ran the PCR with 60 Vbeta and 13 Jbeta primers. Libraries were prepared by immunoSEQ multiplex PCR; TCRdb keeps only in-frame clonotypes and omits some of them. The profile covers 60,000 to 85,000 clones, with 78% appearing a single time and 1.5% to 2% taken by the ten largest. This clone was detected once. The target antigen is unknown. Sequenced sample: PBMCs. The clonotype comes from a man between 40 and 49 years old in good health and CMV-seronegative. This sequence joins TRBV28 and TRBJ1-5, with D unclear. Here the CDR3 DNA reads TGTGCCAGCAGTTTGCCCGGTCAGCCCCAGCATTTT. As protein: CASSLPGQPQHF.